This TCR beta chain was profiled in a study of response to subunit inactivated influenza vaccine. Notes on the study in general: It was suggested by the authors that few new T cells are recruited by each seasonal influenza vaccination.

This clonotype occurred a few times. The antigen remains unidentified. The CDR3 is made up of 12 amino acids. V shed 8 bases and J shed 3 bases, with 11 bases lying between them. From germline, CDR1 is KGHSH and CDR2 LQKENI. From the RT-PCR reads, TCRdb called clonotypes with MiXCR, one entry per CDR3 protein. Of roughly 630,000 distinct CDR3 sequences in the sample, 13% to 15% were seen once. This chain links TRBV18 with TRBJ2-7; TRBD2 is a possible D gene (6 bases). Sequences were derived from PBMCs from blood, sampled less than 15 days before vaccination. The sequence came from a man aged 45 to 65 who received an inactivated influenza vaccine. The CDR3 region has the DNA TGTGCCAGCACCGCGGGGAGCTACGAGCAGTACTTC. It translates to CASTAGSYEQYF.